Following are 5 T cell receptor beta chains from one sample sequenced in a study of T-cell reconstitution after alpha-beta-depleted transplantation in children. For TCRbeta, the library was prepared with unique molecular identifiers. TCRdb reprocessed the PCR reads with MiXCR, giving one entry per CDR3 protein. The data contain 200,000 or so distinct CDR3 sequences, 5.5% to 7% of them singletons. Material: PBMCs, obtained before TCRalphabeta/CD19-depleted stem cell transplant. Receptors were obtained from a girl younger than two with combined immunodeficiency, due to receive a stem cell transplant.

This clonotype was seen ten or more times. The chain carries TRBV5-1 and TRBJ2-5; perhaps TRBD2 as D (5 bases). Trimming cost V 4 bases and J 5 bases, with 9 bases left between them. The CDR3 has 12 residues. Germline V gene sequence: CDR1 SGHRS, CDR2 YFSETQ. CDR3 sequence reads: CASSRPGETQYF. In nucleotides, the CDR3 is TGCGCCAGCAGCCGGCCGGGGGAGACCCAGTACTTC.

This clonotype showed up many times. CDR3 region: CSASLAGGAYEQFF. In DNA, the CDR3 is TGCAGTGCTTCACTAGCGGGAGGAGCGTATGAGCAGTTCTTC. V is TRBV20-1 and J is TRBJ2-1; TRBD2 agrees at 12 bases. The CDR3 runs 14 residues. Trimming at V came to 5 bases and at J to 8 bases, leaving 7 bases not matched to a gene. CDR1 is DFQATT, CDR2 SNEGSKA, per germline (reference sequence).

This clonotype has at least ten counts. The gene calls are TRBV18 and TRBJ2-7; D is perhaps TRBD1 (6 bases). Germline CDR1 KGHSH, CDR2 LQKENI. The length of the CDR3 is 16 residues. V was pared by 8 bases and J by 2 bases, with 22 bases between. The CDR3 nucleotides read TGTGCCAGCACCCCCGACCGGTACAGGGAGCCCTACGAGCAGTACTTC. Residues: CASTPDRYREPYEQYF.

This clonotype was seen ten or more times. The rearrangement links TRBV7-9 to TRBJ2-5, with 9 bases fitting TRBD2. J was trimmed by 2 bases and V by 5 bases; bases with no gene match: 9. The CDR3 totals 16 residues. Germline loops: CDR1 SEHNR, CDR2 FQNEAQ (reference sequence). This CDR3 is CASSEEAGGVQETQYF. As DNA, the CDR3 is TGTGCCAGCAGCGAGGAAGCGGGGGGCGTACAAGAGACCCAGTACTTC.

This clonotype occurred many times. The chain has TRBV27 and TRBJ2-7; D unclear. The CDR3 is 13 amino acids. The germline V gene encodes CDR1 MNHEY and CDR2 SMNVEV (reference sequence). The CDR3 DNA follows: TGTGCTACAGCAAGGGCCCTTACCTACGAGCAGTACTTC. Translating gives CATARALTYEQYF.